Listed here is a single TCR beta chain. Its target is unknown. The sample originates from a study of shared clonotypes between healthy human individuals. Study-wide background: The donors, a couple of women and a few men, were aged 18 to 49. Findings and caveats of the study: Lower generation probabilities were found for non-shared clonotypes than for those shared by all four donors.

The CDR3 is 16 amino acids. Germline V CDR1 and CDR2: SGHDT, YYEEEE. The ends lost 4 bases at V and 1 base at J; junction bases unmatched: 4. Clones were sequenced by immunoSEQ multiplex PCR, and TCRdb holds only the in-frame ones, with some missing. The table lists approximately 2.5 million clones, 80% to 95% of them singletons. Material: naive CD4+ T cells from PBMCs. Subset reported: CD45RA+ positively selected. The genes are TRBV5-6 and TRBJ2-5, with 13 bases aligning to TRBD2. The sequence derives from a man aged 18 to 30 in good health. Some clones in this sample may be carry-over from other donors' samples. The CDR3 protein is CASSLTSGRVQETQYF. For the CDR3, the DNA is TGTGCCAGCAGCCTTACTAGCGGGAGGGTCCAAGAGACCCAGTACTTC.